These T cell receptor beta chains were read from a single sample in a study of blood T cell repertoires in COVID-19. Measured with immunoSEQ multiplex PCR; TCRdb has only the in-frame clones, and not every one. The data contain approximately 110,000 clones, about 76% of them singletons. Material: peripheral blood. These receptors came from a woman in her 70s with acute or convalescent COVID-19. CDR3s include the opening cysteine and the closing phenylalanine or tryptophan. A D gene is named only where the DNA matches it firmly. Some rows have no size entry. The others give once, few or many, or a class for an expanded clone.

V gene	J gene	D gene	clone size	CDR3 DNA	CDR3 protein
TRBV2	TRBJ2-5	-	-	TGTGCCAGACTACCGGGTGCGCCCGTAGAGACCCAGTACTTC	CARLPGAPVETQYF
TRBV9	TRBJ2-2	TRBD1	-	TGTGCCAGCAGCTCCCGACAGGGAGTGGGCACCGGGGAGCTGTTTTTT	CASSSRQGVGTGELFF
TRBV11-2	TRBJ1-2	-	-	TGTGCCAGCAGCTCCCAGACTTTCGCCGGCTATGGCTACACCTTC	CASSSQTFAGYGYTF
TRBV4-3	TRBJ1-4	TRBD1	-	TGCGCCAGCAGCCAGGGACAGGGGTTTGAAAAACTGTTTTTT	CASSQGQGFEKLFF
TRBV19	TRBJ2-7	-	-	TGTGCCAGTAGTGATACGGGAGGGGGCGTCTACGAGCAGTACTTC	CASSDTGGGVYEQYF
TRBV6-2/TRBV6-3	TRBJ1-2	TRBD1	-	TGTGCCAGCAGTTACAGGGACAGACCTAACTATGGCTACACCTTC	CASSYRDRPNYGYTF
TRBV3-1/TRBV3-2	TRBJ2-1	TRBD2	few	TGTGCCAGCAGCCCCCTCGCCGGGGGGGCGTTAAACAATGAGCAGTTCTTC	CASSPLAGGALNNEQFF
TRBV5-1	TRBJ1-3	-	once	TGCGCCAGCAGCTCTAATTCACAGAGCTCTGGAAACACCATATATTTT	CASSSNSQSSGNTIYF
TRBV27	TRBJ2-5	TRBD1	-	TGTGCCACCAAAGTCCAGGGGACAGGAGAACAATACCAAATAGGGGAGACCCAGTACTTC	CATKVQGTGEQYQIGETQYF
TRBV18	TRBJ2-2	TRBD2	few	TGTGCCAGCTCACCTACGGTTCTAGCGGGGGCGAACACCGGGGAGCTGTTTTTT	CASSPTVLAGANTGELFF
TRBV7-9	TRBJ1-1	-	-	TGTGCCAGCAGCTTAAATGGGGCGCACGGAGCTTTCTTT	CASSLNGAHGAFF
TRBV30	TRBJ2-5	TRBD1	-	TGTGCCTGGGCTCGGGACAGGCAAGAGACCCAGTACTTC	CAWARDRQETQYF
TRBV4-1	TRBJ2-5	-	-	TGCGCCAGCAGCCAAGAGATCAGGGGAGAGACCCAGTACTTC	CASSQEIRGETQYF
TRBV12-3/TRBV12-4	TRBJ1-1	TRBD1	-	TGTGCCAGCAGCCGAGTACAGGGGATGTATGCTTTCTTT	CASSRVQGMYAFF
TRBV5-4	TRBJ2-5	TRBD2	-	TGTGCCAGCAGCCTTGCGCCCCTAGGCGGGGGGGAGACCCAGTACTTC	CASSLAPLGGGETQYF
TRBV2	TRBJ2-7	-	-	TGTGCCAGCAGTGAGAGGGTCACCTCCTACGAGCAGTACTTC	CASSERVTSYEQYF
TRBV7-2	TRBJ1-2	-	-	TGTGCCAGCAGCTTCGGTAGGCAGGGCGGCTATGGCTACACCTTC	CASSFGRQGGYGYTF
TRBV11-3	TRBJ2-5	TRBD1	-	TGTGCCAGCAGCTCCGGGACAGGGGTTCAAGAGACCCAGTACTTC	CASSSGTGVQETQYF
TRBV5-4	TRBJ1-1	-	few	TGTGCCAGCAGCTTGGTAGGGGTTACCACTGAAGCTTTCTTT	CASSLVGVTTEAFF
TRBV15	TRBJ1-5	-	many	TGTGCCACCAGCAGAGATTCCGCGGGCCTCGGCCTTTATCAGCCCCAGCATTTT	CATSRDSAGLGLYQPQHF
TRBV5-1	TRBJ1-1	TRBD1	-	TGCGCCAGCAGCTTGGGTCGGACAGGTACTACTGAAGCTTTCTTT	CASSLGRTGTTEAFF
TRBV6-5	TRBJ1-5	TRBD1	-	TGTGCCAGCACCGGGACAGGGGTGTTCAATCAGCCCCAGCATTTT	CASTGTGVFNQPQHF
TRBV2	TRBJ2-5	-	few	TGTGCCAGCAGTCAGGGAATCGACAGGACCCAGTACTTC	CASSQGIDRTQYF
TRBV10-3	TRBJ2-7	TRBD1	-	TGTGCCATCAGGGGGGACAGGGACTCCTACGAGCAGTACTTC	CAIRGDRDSYEQYF
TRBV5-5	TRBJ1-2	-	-	TGTGCCAGCAGCCCCTCTCCCACAGGAAACTATGGCTACACCTTC	CASSPSPTGNYGYTF
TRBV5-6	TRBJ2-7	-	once	TGTGCCAGCAGCTTGCCCCCCCGTCACGAGCAGTACTTC	CASSLPPRHEQYF
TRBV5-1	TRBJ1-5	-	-	TGCGCCAGCAGCTTGGCATTTCCCCAGCATTTT	CASSLAFPQHF
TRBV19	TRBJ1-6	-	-	TGTGCCAGTAGTATAGACAGGGGCAATTCACCCCTCCACTTT	CASSIDRGNSPLHF
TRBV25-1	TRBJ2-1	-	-	TGTGCCAGCAGTCACTCGAGGGGGGACAGTACGATAAATGAGCAGTTCTTC	CASSHSRGDSTINEQFF
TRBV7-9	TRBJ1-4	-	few	TGTGCCAGCAGCTTAACTGGCGTGGGGAGTAATGAAAAACTGTTTTTT	CASSLTGVGSNEKLFF
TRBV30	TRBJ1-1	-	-	TGTGCCTGGACCTCCGGGGGAGCTTTCTTT	CAWTSGGAFF
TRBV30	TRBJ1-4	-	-	TGTGCCTGGATGCGGTCTAGTAATGAAAAACTGTTTTTT	CAWMRSSNEKLFF
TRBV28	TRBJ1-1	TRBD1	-	TGTGCCAGCAGTACTCCCAGGGGGGAAGCTTTCTTT	CASSTPRGEAFF
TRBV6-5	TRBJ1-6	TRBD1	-	TGTGCCACCGGGACAGCTAACTATAATTCACCCCTCCACTTT	CATGTANYNSPLHF
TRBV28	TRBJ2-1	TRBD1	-	TGTGCCAGCAGTAAGTCCGGGACAGGGGGCAATGAGCAGTTCTTC	CASSKSGTGGNEQFF
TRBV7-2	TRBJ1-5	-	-	TGTGCCAGCAGCTTAACAGCCCATAGCAATCAGCCCCAGCATTTT	CASSLTAHSNQPQHF
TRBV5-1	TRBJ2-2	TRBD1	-	TGCGCCAGCAGCCCGACAGGGCTCGCCGGGGAGCTGTTTTTT	CASSPTGLAGELFF
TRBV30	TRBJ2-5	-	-	TGTGCCTTCTCCCTGCAGGCGCAAGAGACCCAGTACTTC	CAFSLQAQETQYF
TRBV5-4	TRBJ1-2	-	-	TGTGCCAGCAGCTTGCCCCGCCCGGGCTATGGCTACACCTTC	CASSLPRPGYGYTF
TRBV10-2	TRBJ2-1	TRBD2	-	TGCGCCAGCAGTGAGGCGGGGGGACTAGCGGGGTTCAGCTCCTACAATGAGCAGTTCTTC	CASSEAGGLAGFSSYNEQFF
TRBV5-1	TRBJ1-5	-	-	TGCGCCAGCAGCTTGGAGCCACGAAATAGCAATCAGCCCCAGCATTTT	CASSLEPRNSNQPQHF
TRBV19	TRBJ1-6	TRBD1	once	TGTGCCAGTGCTGTGGGACAGGGGGCTCCACCCCTCCACTTT	CASAVGQGAPPLHF
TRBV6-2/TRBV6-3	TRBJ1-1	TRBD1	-	TGTGCCAGCAGTTACTCGTCTAACAGGGGTTCGGACACTCAAGCTTTCTTT	CASSYSSNRGSDTQAFF
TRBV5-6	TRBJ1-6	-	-	TGTGCCGGCAGCTTGATACAGGGAAATTCACCCCTCCACTTT	CAGSLIQGNSPLHF
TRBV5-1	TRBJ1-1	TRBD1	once	TGCGCCAGCACCTTAGCGACAGGGGGGAACACTGAAGCTTTCTTT	CASTLATGGNTEAFF
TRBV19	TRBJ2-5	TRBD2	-	TGTGCCAGTAGTATTGCGGGGGTCCAAGAGACCCAGTACTTC	CASSIAGVQETQYF
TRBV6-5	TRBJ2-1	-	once	TGTGCCAGCAGTTACACCCCCAGGGACGGGGGGTTCTTC	CASSYTPRDGGFF
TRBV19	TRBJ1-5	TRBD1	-	TGTGCCAGTCTCAGCCGGGACAGGGGAGAACAGCCCCAGCATTTT	CASLSRDRGEQPQHF
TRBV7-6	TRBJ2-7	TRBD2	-	TGTGCCAGCAGCCGAGGGGCTAGCGGGGGGACACTAATATCCTACGAGCAGTACTTC	CASSRGASGGTLISYEQYF
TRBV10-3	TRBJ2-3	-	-	TGTGCCATCAGGCTGACTAGTAGCACAGATACGCAGTATTTT	CAIRLTSSTDTQYF
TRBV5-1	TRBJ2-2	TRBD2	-	TGCGCCAGCAGATGGCGGGGGGAGAGCACCGGGGAGCTGTTTTTT	CASRWRGESTGELFF
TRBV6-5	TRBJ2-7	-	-	TGTGCCAGCATGGTGGGCCCATTAGGACTCGAGCAGTACTTC	CASMVGPLGLEQYF
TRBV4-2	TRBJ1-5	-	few	TGTGCCAGCAGCCCCCTCACAGGGAGCAATCAGCCCCAGCATTTT	CASSPLTGSNQPQHF
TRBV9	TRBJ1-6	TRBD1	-	TGTGCCAGCAGCCCCAAGACAGGGAACAATTCACCCCTCCACTTT	CASSPKTGNNSPLHF
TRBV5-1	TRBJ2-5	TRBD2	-	TGCGCCAGCAGCTCGGGGACTAGCGGGGCTGAAGAGACCCAGTACTTC	CASSSGTSGAEETQYF
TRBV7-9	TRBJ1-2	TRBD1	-	TGTGCCAGCAGCCAATCCGGACAGGAACTTTATGGCTACACCTTC	CASSQSGQELYGYTF
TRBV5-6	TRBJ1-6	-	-	TGTGCCAGCAGCATTAGTGATACACCCCTCCACTTT	CASSISDTPLHF
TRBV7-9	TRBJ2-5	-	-	TGTGCCAGCAGCTCCGGGTCCCAAGAGACCCAGTACTTC	CASSSGSQETQYF
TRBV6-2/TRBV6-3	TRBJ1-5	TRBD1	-	TGTGCCAGCAGCAGGGACAGATTCGGCAATCAGCCCCAGCATTTT	CASSRDRFGNQPQHF
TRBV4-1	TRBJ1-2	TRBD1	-	TGCGCCAGCGGACGGACCACAGGGGTACATGACGGCTACACCTTC	CASGRTTGVHDGYTF